A selection of T cell receptor beta chains follows, all from one sample in a study of beta chain features in type 1 diabetes. Data came from immunoSEQ multiplex PCR; TCRdb stores just in-frame clones and leaves some out. The table lists about 360,000 clones, about 12% of them singletons. The sequenced sample was naive CD4+ T cells from blood. These receptors originate from a man between 18 and 29 years old in good health. CDR3s include the opening cysteine and the closing phenylalanine or tryptophan. The D gene is left open where the match is weak. Where a row states a size, it is once, few, many or the class of an expanded clone; other rows omit it.

cdr3_nt: TGTGCCAGTAGTACCCCGGGACAGCCTGAAGCTTTCTTT; cdr3_aa: CASSTPGQPEAFF; clone_size: NA; j_call: TRBJ1-1; v_call: TRBV19; d_call: TRBD1; cdr3_length: 13
cdr3_nt: TGTGCCAGCAGTTTAACTAGCGGGAGAATCTACGAGCAGTACTTC; cdr3_aa: CASSLTSGRIYEQYF; clone_size: few; j_call: TRBJ2-7; v_call: TRBV28; d_call: TRBD2; cdr3_length: 15
cdr3_nt: TGTGCCAGCAGGACCACCGGGACTAGTGGATTGAAGACCCAGTACTTC; cdr3_aa: CASRTTGTSGLKTQYF; clone_size: NA; j_call: TRBJ2-5; v_call: TRBV6-6; d_call: TRBD2; cdr3_length: 16
cdr3_nt: TGTGCCAGTCTTCGGGGGGCGAGTATCTATGGCTACACCTTC; cdr3_aa: CASLRGASIYGYTF; clone_size: NA; j_call: TRBJ1-2; v_call: TRBV7-9; d_call: NA; cdr3_length: 14
cdr3_nt: TGTGCCAGCAGCTTGGGGCAGGGTAACACCGGGGAGCTGTTTTTT; cdr3_aa: CASSLGQGNTGELFF; clone_size: NA; j_call: TRBJ2-2; v_call: TRBV5-4; d_call: NA; cdr3_length: 15
cdr3_nt: TGCGCCAGCAGCTCGGACAGGGGGCTGGAGCAGTACTTC; cdr3_aa: CASSSDRGLEQYF; clone_size: many; j_call: TRBJ2-7; v_call: TRBV5-1; d_call: TRBD1; cdr3_length: 13
cdr3_nt: TGTGCCAGCAGCTTAGGGGGTTTTCAGCCCCAGCATTTT; cdr3_aa: CASSLGGFQPQHF; clone_size: NA; j_call: TRBJ1-5; v_call: TRBV5-6; d_call: NA; cdr3_length: 13
cdr3_nt: TGTGCCAGCAGTTTGTCTAGGCCCCGGACTGAAGCTTTCTTT; cdr3_aa: CASSLSRPRTEAFF; clone_size: few; j_call: TRBJ1-1; v_call: TRBV28; d_call: NA; cdr3_length: 14
cdr3_nt: TGTGCCAGCAGTGAAGTTTTGGACAGGGTGATTAGCTATGGCTACACCTTC; cdr3_aa: CASSEVLDRVISYGYTF; clone_size: NA; j_call: TRBJ1-2; v_call: TRBV2; d_call: TRBD1; cdr3_length: 17
cdr3_nt: TGTGCCAGCAGCTTATCCGCGGGGGGCACTGAAGCTTTCTTT; cdr3_aa: CASSLSAGGTEAFF; clone_size: NA; j_call: TRBJ1-1; v_call: TRBV7-6; d_call: NA; cdr3_length: 14
cdr3_nt: TGTGCCAGCAGCTTACCCTCGCGGATTCAAATCAATGAGCAGTTCTTC; cdr3_aa: CASSLPSRIQINEQFF; clone_size: NA; j_call: TRBJ2-1; v_call: TRBV7-9; d_call: NA; cdr3_length: 16
cdr3_nt: TGTGCCAGCAGCTCTAACCAGGGGGCGGGTAGTGAGCAGTTCTTC; cdr3_aa: CASSSNQGAGSEQFF; clone_size: NA; j_call: TRBJ2-1; v_call: TRBV7-6; d_call: TRBD1; cdr3_length: 15
cdr3_nt: TGTGCCAGCAGCTACTACGGCAATGAGCAGTTCTTC; cdr3_aa: CASSYYGNEQFF; clone_size: few; j_call: TRBJ2-1; v_call: TRBV7-3; d_call: NA; cdr3_length: 12
cdr3_nt: TGTGCCAGCAGTCTCTACAGGGGGAACGGAAACACCATATATTTT; cdr3_aa: CASSLYRGNGNTIYF; clone_size: NA; j_call: TRBJ1-3; v_call: TRBV28; d_call: TRBD1; cdr3_length: 15
cdr3_nt: TGTGCCAGCAGTGGTTCTGTGCGGGGGATGGGTTACAATGAGCAGTTCTTC; cdr3_aa: CASSGSVRGMGYNEQFF; clone_size: few; j_call: TRBJ2-1; v_call: TRBV25-1; d_call: TRBD2; cdr3_length: 17
cdr3_nt: TGTGCCAGCAGCCAAAGGAGGGCGGCTAATCAGCCCCAGCATTTT; cdr3_aa: CASSQRRAANQPQHF; clone_size: few; j_call: TRBJ1-5; v_call: TRBV4-2; d_call: NA; cdr3_length: 15
cdr3_nt: TGTGCCAGGCATAGCGGGCGGACGAACACTGAAGCTTTCTTT; cdr3_aa: CARHSGRTNTEAFF; clone_size: NA; j_call: TRBJ1-1; v_call: TRBV28; d_call: NA; cdr3_length: 14
cdr3_nt: TGTGCCAGCAGCTCCGGAGCAGGGGCCACAGATACGCAGTATTTT; cdr3_aa: CASSSGAGATDTQYF; clone_size: NA; j_call: TRBJ2-3; v_call: TRBV9; d_call: NA; cdr3_length: 15
cdr3_nt: TGTGCCAGCAGCTTAGTTTCCAGCGGGAGGGCCGCTACGCAGTATTTT; cdr3_aa: CASSLVSSGRAATQYF; clone_size: few; j_call: TRBJ2-3; v_call: TRBV7-2; d_call: TRBD2; cdr3_length: 16
cdr3_nt: TGTGCCACCAGGCAATCTAGCGGGACTTTATCTTTGAATGAGCAGTTCTTC; cdr3_aa: CATRQSSGTLSLNEQFF; clone_size: NA; j_call: TRBJ2-1; v_call: TRBV15; d_call: TRBD2; cdr3_length: 17